The present entry profiles one TCR beta chain with its context. PCR primers comprised 60 Vbeta and 13 Jbeta primers. Sequencing was performed with immunoSEQ multiplex PCR; in TCRdb, only in-frame clones are kept and a portion is missing. Among about 110,000 clones listed, about two thirds were seen once. The source of the sample is a study of cytomegalovirus exposure and HLA in healthy donors. The V gene lost 1 base and the J gene lost 5 bases, with 9 bases spanning the gap. This CDR3 has 13 amino acids. Germline values: CDR1 SGDLS, CDR2 YYNGEE. V usage is TRBV9 and J usage is TRBJ2-5; D remains ambiguous. The sequenced sample was PBMCs. The receptor was derived from a boy younger than 18 in good health and CMV-seronegative. The CDR3 bases are TGTGCCAGCAGCGTATGGCCCGGGGAGACCCAGTACTTC. It translates to CASSVWPGETQYF.